The 24 T cell receptor beta chains listed next were all sequenced from one sample in a study of T-cell reconstitution after alpha-beta-depleted transplantation in children. TCRbeta library preparation incorporated unique molecular identifiers. MiXCR, run by TCRdb on the PCR reads, gives a single entry per CDR3 protein. The sample gives about 300,000 distinct CDR3 sequences, roughly 9.1% of which show up once; 7.5% is in the top ten. The sequences come from PBMCs, collected before TCRalphabeta/CD19-depleted stem cell transplant. The receptors originated from a boy under two years old with acute myeloid leukemia, due to receive a stem cell transplant.

This chain connects TRBV27 to TRBJ2-2; the D is unclear. The CDR3 is 15 amino acids. CDR1 and CDR2 from the germline V gene are MNHEY and SMNVEV (reference sequence). The V and J ends lost 4 bases and 0 bases respectively, with 9 bases between them. In DNA, the CDR3 is TGTGCCAGCAGTTCAGGCAGGCCGAACACCGGGGAGCTGTTTTTT. This gives the protein CASSSGRPNTGELFF.

This clonotype was counted many times. This rearrangement joins TRBV2 to TRBJ1-4; D perhaps matches TRBD1 (5 bases). Trimming took 5 bases from V and 7 from J, leaving 17 bases between them. The CDR3 loop spans 15 amino acids. The germline gives CDR1 SNHLY, CDR2 FYNNEI. CDR3 residues: CASSPGLAAGEKLFF. CDR3 in DNA: TGTGCCAGCAGTCCGGGACTCGCCGCAGGTGAAAAACTGTTTTTT.

This clonotype was seen repeatedly, ten times or more. The chain is built from TRBV6-5 and TRBJ1-4, with TRBD1 as a possible D gene (5 bases). Germline V lookup: CDR1 MNHEY, CDR2 SVGAGI. CDR3 size: 14 residues. Trimming removed 4 bases at V and 4 bases at J, with 10 bases between. CDR3 loop: CASSWGPINEKLFF. CDR3 nucleotide sequence: TGTGCCAGCAGTTGGGGACCGATTAATGAAAAACTGTTTTTT.

This clonotype was recorded at least ten times. The rearrangement joins TRBV7-6 to TRBJ2-3; 10 bases match TRBD1. Germline V lookup: CDR1 SGHVS, CDR2 FNYEAQ. The CDR3 runs 16 residues. J lost 4 bases, V lost 0 bases, and 4 bases had no gene match. The CDR3 DNA is TGTGCCAGCAGCTTAGCAGGGACAGGGGTATCAGATACGCAGTATTTT. This translates into CASSLAGTGVSDTQYF.

This clonotype was seen only a few times. The chain recombines TRBV28 with TRBJ2-5; 7 bases fit TRBD2. V was clipped by 6 bases and J by 3 bases; unmatched bases: 4. This CDR3 is built from 13 residues. The germline V gene encodes CDR1 MDHEN and CDR2 SYDVKM. The CDR3 here is CASRFAGEETQYF. The CDR3 bases are TGTGCCAGCAGATTTGCGGGGGAAGAGACCCAGTACTTC.

This clonotype was counted at least ten times. The genes are TRBV25-1 and TRBJ2-7, with D tentatively TRBD2 (7 bases). The CDR3 loop spans 14 amino acids. Germline loops: CDR1 MGHDK, CDR2 SYGVNS. V shed 7 bases and J shed 2 bases, with 15 bases lying between them. CDR3 in amino acids: CASKGGGDPYEQYF. Here the CDR3 DNA reads TGTGCCAGCAAGGGAGGGGGTGACCCCTACGAGCAGTACTTC.

This clonotype showed up many times. V is TRBV5-1 and J is TRBJ1-2, with unresolved D. CDR3 length: 14 residues. V lost 0 bases and J lost 8, with 14 bases in between. CDR1 and CDR2 (germline): SGHRS, YFSETQ. In DNA, the CDR3 is TGCGCCAGCAGCTTGGCTGATGACTATTGGGGCTACACCTTC. This sequence encodes CASSLADDYWGYTF.

In this sample, this clonotype turned up many times. The chain carries TRBV5-5 and TRBJ1-2; a possible D gene is TRBD1 (5 bases). Germline V gene sequence: CDR1 SGHKS, CDR2 YYEKEE (reference sequence). V gave up 0 bases and J gave up 0 bases, with 6 bases separating them. This CDR3 has 14 amino acids. The CDR3 is CASSLETANYGYTF. Written as DNA, the CDR3 is TGTGCCAGCAGCTTGGAGACAGCTAACTATGGCTACACCTTC.

This clonotype appeared a few times. The chain links TRBV4-3 to TRBJ1-5, with D perhaps TRBD1 (5 bases). The CDR3 sequence is 14 residues long. V was shortened by 3 bases and J by 2 bases, with 8 bases between the two germline ends. Germline V gene lookup returns CDR1 LGHNA and CDR2 YSLEER. DNA for the CDR3: TGCGCCAGCAGCCATGGCAGGGGCAATCAGCCCCAGCATTTT. It translates to CASSHGRGNQPQHF.

The chain is built from TRBV18 and TRBJ2-1; D not certain. V was clipped by 2 bases and J by 0 bases, with 11 bases between them. CDR1 and CDR2 from the germline V gene are KGHSH and LQKENI. The CDR3 length is 16 residues. CDR3 loop: CASSPTRASSYNEQFF. In DNA, the CDR3 is TGTGCCAGCTCACCAACACGGGCCAGCTCCTACAATGAGCAGTTCTTC. The full variable domain, with the rest looked up from reference TRBV18 and TRBJ2-1, is NAGVMQNPRHLVRRRGQEARLRCSPMKGHSHVYWYRQLPEEGLKFMVYLQKENIIDESGMPKERFSAEFPKEGPSILRIQQVVRGDSAAYFCASSPTRASSYNEQFFGPGTRLTVL.

This clonotype has at least ten counts. The chain recombines TRBV29-1 with TRBJ1-1; D remains unclear. CDR1 and CDR2 (germline): SQVTM, ANQGSEA. This CDR3 has 14 amino acids. Deletions cut 2 bases from V and 0 bases from J, with 10 bases between. CDR3: CSVELKLLNTEAFF. The CDR3 DNA reads TGCAGCGTTGAACTTAAGTTGTTGAACACTGAAGCTTTCTTT. Filled out from reference TRBV29-1 and TRBJ1-1, the complete variable domain reads SAVISQKPSRDICQRGTSLTIQCQVDSQVTMMFWYRQQPGQSLTLIATANQGSEATYESGFVIDKFPISRPNLTFSTLTVSNMSPEDSSIYLCSVELKLLNTEAFFGQGTRLTVV.

This clonotype was counted at least ten times. V usage is TRBV7-8 and J usage is TRBJ1-3, with D unclear. The CDR3 sequence is 14 residues long. Trimming pared 0 bases from V and 4 bases from J, leaving 7 bases between. Germline V gene sequence: CDR1 SGHVS, CDR2 FQNEAQ. CDR3 sequence: CASSLAGFGNTIYF. The CDR3 nucleotides are TGTGCCAGCAGCTTAGCAGGTTTCGGAAACACCATATATTTT.

This clonotype was found many times. The chain uses TRBV10-3 and TRBJ1-1; tentatively, D is TRBD1 (6 bases). The CDR3 has 14 amino acids. CDR1 ENHRY and CDR2 SYGVKD come from the germline V gene. V was shortened by 0 bases and J by 6 bases, with 11 bases between the two germline ends. This CDR3 is CAISESRGGAEAFF. CDR3 DNA sequence: TGTGCCATCAGTGAGTCCAGGGGAGGGGCTGAAGCTTTCTTT.

This clonotype appeared many times. The junction departs from the called germline gene at one end, perhaps through a read error. This chain links TRBV7-9 with TRBJ1-1, with D unresolved. The CDR3 has 13 residues. Germline V gives CDR1 SEHNR, CDR2 FQNEAQ (reference sequence). The CDR3 bases are TGTGCCAGCATCTTAGGAGGGCTGGCTGAAGCTTTCTTT. Its protein product is CASILGGLAEAFF.

This clonotype has at least ten counts. This chain connects TRBV29-1 to TRBJ1-4; D remains unclear. CDR1 SQVTM and CDR2 ANQGSEA come from the germline V gene. CDR3 length: 13 amino acids. Trimming cost V 7 bases and J 4 bases, with 13 bases left between them. CDR3 protein: CSARVRSNEKLFF. The CDR3 bases are TGCAGCGCCCGGGTCAGGAGTAATGAAAAACTGTTTTTT.

This chain connects TRBV7-2 to TRBJ2-5; 9 nucleotides align to TRBD1. Per germline, CDR1 SGHTA and CDR2 FQGNSA. V gave up 5 bases and J gave up 5 bases; unmatched junction bases: 9. This CDR3 has 15 residues. The CDR3 region is CASSLDRGSWETQYF. CDR3 DNA sequence: TGTGCCAGCAGCCTTGACAGGGGGTCCTGGGAGACCCAGTACTTC.

This clonotype appeared many times. The junction departs from germline at one end; a sequencing error may be responsible. V and J are TRBV7-7 and TRBJ2-1; TRBD2 agrees at 12 bases. The CDR3 has 15 amino acids. Germline V lookup: CDR1 SSHAT, CDR2 FNYEAQ (reference sequence). CDR3 sequence: CASSPSGGAYNEQFF. The CDR3 nucleotides read TGTGCTAGCAGCCCTAGCGGGGGGGCCTACAATGAGCAGTTCTTC.

The chain carries TRBV29-1 and TRBJ1-2; D ambiguous. The germline V gene encodes CDR1 SQVTM and CDR2 ANQGSEA. The CDR3 consists of 13 residues. Trimming stripped 6 bases from V and 1 base from J, with 12 bases between. The CDR3 DNA reads TGCAGCGTCGTCGGGAGTTTTAACTATGGCTACACCTTC. Protein product: CSVVGSFNYGYTF.

Concerning this clonotype: Possible read error: a much larger clone is one base away. The missing conserved phenylalanine or tryptophan at the end of this CDR3 makes a read error likely. CDR3 in amino acids: CASSLTGGEETQYY. CDR3 bases: TGTGCCAGCAGCTTGACAGGGGGAGAAGAGACCCAGTACTAC. This chain connects TRBV7-3 to TRBJ2-5, with 9 bases fitting TRBD1. This CDR3 is 14 amino acids long. Per the germline V gene, CDR1 is SGHTA and CDR2 is FQGTGA. V was clipped by 3 bases and J by 3 bases; unmatched bases: 2.

This clonotype was recorded at least ten times. The chain couples TRBV11-2 to TRBJ1-6; the D is unclear. CDR3 length: 15 amino acids. CDR1 is SGHAT and CDR2 is FQNNGV in the germline V gene. V lost 5 bases and J lost 6, with 14 bases in between. Here the CDR3 DNA reads TGTGCCAGCAGCCCCGCCCCCGGGGTTAATTCACCCCTCCACTTT. It yields the protein CASSPAPGVNSPLHF.

J is TRBJ2-4 and V is TRBV20-1; D is undetermined. Germline CDR1 and CDR2: DFQATT and SNEGSKA (reference sequence). The CDR3 consists of 18 residues. Trimming left V 1 base short and J 3 bases short, with 22 bases between. CDR3 nucleotides: TGCAGTGCTAGAGTCGTTACGGGCACGGTAGGATGCAAAAACATTCAGTACTTC. This gives the protein CSARVVTGTVGCKNIQYF.

This clonotype has just one count. Since a much larger clone is just one base distant, this may be a read error. The J gene is TRBJ2-3, the V gene TRBV24-1, with 10 bases aligning to TRBD1. Germline values: CDR1 KGHDR, CDR2 SFDVKD. Germline trimming cut 4 bases from V and 4 bases from J; bases unmatched to any gene: 7. This CDR3 contains 16 residues. For the CDR3, the DNA is TGTGCCACCAGTGACATGACAGGGGGCGTATCAGATACGCAGTATTTT. This sequence encodes CATSDMTGGVSDTQYF.

The J gene is TRBJ1-2, the V gene TRBV6-5; 7 bases are a match to TRBD1. The V gene end was trimmed by 5 bases and the J gene end by 4 bases; junction bases not matched to a gene: 13. Per germline, CDR1 MNHEY and CDR2 SVGAGI. The CDR3 totals 16 residues. This CDR3 reads CASSNLGTAPIYGYTF. DNA for the CDR3: TGTGCCAGCAGTAACCTCGGGACAGCCCCAATCTATGGCTACACCTTC.

This clonotype has ten or more counts. The chain has TRBV6-2 or TRBV6-3 and TRBJ1-1; no firm D call. The CDR3 contains 14 residues. Germline CDR1 is MNHEY and CDR2 is SVGEGT. Trimming removed 6 bases from V and 5 bases from J, with 16 bases in between. The CDR3 nucleotides are TGTGCCAGCAGGAACGGGGAGGTAAAGACTGAAGCTTTCTTT. It specifies CASRNGEVKTEAFF.